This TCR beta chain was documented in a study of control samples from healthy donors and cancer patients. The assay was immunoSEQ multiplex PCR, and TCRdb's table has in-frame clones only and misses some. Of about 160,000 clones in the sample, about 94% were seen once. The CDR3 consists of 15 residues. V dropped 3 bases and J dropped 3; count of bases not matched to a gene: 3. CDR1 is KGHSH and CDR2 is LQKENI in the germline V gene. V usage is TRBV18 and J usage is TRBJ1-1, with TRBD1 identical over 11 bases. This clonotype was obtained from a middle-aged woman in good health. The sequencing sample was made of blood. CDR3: CASSPGTGGYTEAFF. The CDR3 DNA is TGTGCCAGCTCACCCGGGACAGGGGGATACACTGAAGCTTTCTTT.